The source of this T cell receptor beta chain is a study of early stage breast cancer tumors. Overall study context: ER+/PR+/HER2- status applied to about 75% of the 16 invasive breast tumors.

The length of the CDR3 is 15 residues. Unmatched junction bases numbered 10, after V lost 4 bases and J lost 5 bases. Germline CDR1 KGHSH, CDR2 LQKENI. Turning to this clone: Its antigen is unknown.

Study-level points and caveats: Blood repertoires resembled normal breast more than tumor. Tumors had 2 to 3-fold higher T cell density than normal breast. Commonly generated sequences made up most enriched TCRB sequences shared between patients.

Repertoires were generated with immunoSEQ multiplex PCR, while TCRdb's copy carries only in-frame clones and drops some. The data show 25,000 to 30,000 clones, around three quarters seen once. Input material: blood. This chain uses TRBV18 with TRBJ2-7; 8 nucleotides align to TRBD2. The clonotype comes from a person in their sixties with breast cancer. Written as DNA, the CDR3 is TGTGCCAGCTCACTACTAGCGGTTGGGAGGGACGAGCAGTACTTC. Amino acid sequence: CASSLLAVGRDEQYF. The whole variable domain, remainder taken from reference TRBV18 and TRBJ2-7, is NAGVMQNPRHLVRRRGQEARLRCSPMKGHSHVYWYRQLPEEGLKFMVYLQKENIIDESGMPKERFSAEFPKEGPSILRIQQVVRGDSAAYFCASSLLAVGRDEQYFGPGTRLTVT.